These 5 T cell receptor beta chains were all obtained from the same sample, sequenced in a study of CD8 T cells in Susac syndrome. When the RNA was reverse transcribed, random hexamers were used with an input of about 0.5 to 1 ug. TCRdb called the immunoSEQ multiplex PCR reads again in MiXCR, with one record for every CDR3 protein. Among roughly 200,000 distinct CDR3 sequences listed, roughly 95% were seen once. The sample comprised CD4+ T cells from PBMCs. All receptors derive from a human donor in good health.

The chain couples TRBV5-8 to TRBJ1-1, with a tentative D call TRBD1 (6 bases). This CDR3 region has 13 residues. The V gene's germline CDR1 is SGHTS and CDR2 YDEGEE. The V end was cut by 10 bases, the J end by 2 bases, with 15 bases between. For the CDR3, the DNA is TGTGCCGGACAGCGTGTACCCAACACTGAAGCTTTCTTT. It codes for CAGQRVPNTEAFF.

This sequence joins TRBV4-2 and TRBJ2-5; D uncertain. Germline V CDR1 and CDR2: LGHNA, YNFKEQ. V was pared by 0 bases and J by 4 bases, with 9 bases between. This CDR3 is built from 14 residues. The CDR3 DNA sequence: TGTGCCAGCAGCCAAGATCTTAGTGGAGAGACCCAGTACTTC. It is translated as CASSQDLSGETQYF.

This clonotype was counted a few times. This chain links TRBV14 with TRBJ2-5; D is undetermined. V was clipped by 0 bases and J by 4 bases, with 0 bases between them. Germline V CDR1 and CDR2: SGHDN, FVKESK. The CDR3 sequence is 11 residues long. In DNA, the CDR3 is TGTGCCAGCAGCCAAGAAGAGACCCAGTACTTC. It specifies CASSQEETQYF.

The rearrangement links TRBV30 to TRBJ1-5; D perhaps matches TRBD1 (5 bases). Per germline, CDR1 GTSNPN and CDR2 SVGIG (reference sequence). The CDR3 spans 14 residues. Deletions cut 3 bases from V and 2 bases from J, with 11 bases between. The CDR3 DNA reads TGTGCCTGGAGCCGGGACCCTCGCAATCAGCCCCAGCATTTT. It specifies CAWSRDPRNQPQHF.

The CDR3 here is CSALIQDTQYF. For the CDR3, the DNA is TGCAGCGCCCTAATACAAGATACGCAGTATTTT. The chain has TRBV29-1 and TRBJ2-3; D remains unclear. Germline assignment: CDR1 SQVTM and CDR2 ANQGSEA. V was clipped by 7 bases and J by 5 bases, with 10 bases between them. The CDR3 length is 11 residues.